This T cell receptor (beta chain) was sequenced in a study of cytomegalovirus exposure and HLA in healthy donors. The PCR was carried out with 60 Vbeta primers and 13 Jbeta primers. Clones were sequenced by immunoSEQ multiplex PCR, and TCRdb holds only the in-frame ones, with some missing. The data contain 95,000 to 150,000 clones, approximately 80% of them singletons. Sequencing was carried out using PBMCs. This TCR came from a man aged 18 to 29 in good health and CMV-seronegative.

CDR3 coding DNA: TGTGCCAGCAGTGTAAACCTAGCGCGTTACAATGAGCAGTTCTTC. Its protein is CASSVNLARYNEQFF. The rearrangement links TRBV6-1 to TRBJ2-1, with a weak D call TRBD2 (6 bases). Germline V gene data show CDR1 as MNHNS and CDR2 as SASEGT. V was pared by 4 bases and J by 4 bases, with 14 bases between. The CDR3 covers 15 residues.